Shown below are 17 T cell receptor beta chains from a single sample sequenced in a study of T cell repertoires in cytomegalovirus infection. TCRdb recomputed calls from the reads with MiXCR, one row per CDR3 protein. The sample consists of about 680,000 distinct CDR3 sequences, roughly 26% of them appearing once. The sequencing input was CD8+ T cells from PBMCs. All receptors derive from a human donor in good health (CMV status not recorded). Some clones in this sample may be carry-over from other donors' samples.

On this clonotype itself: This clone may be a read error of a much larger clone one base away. The CDR3 here is CASGASGGTANTDAFF. CDR3 DNA sequence: TGTGCTAGTGGTGCCTCGGGGGGGACCGCGAACACTGATGCTTTCTTT. The rearrangement links TRBV12-5 to TRBJ1-1; TRBD1 is a possible D gene (5 bases). The CDR3 loop spans 16 amino acids. Germline loops: CDR1 LGHNT, CDR2 FRNRAP.

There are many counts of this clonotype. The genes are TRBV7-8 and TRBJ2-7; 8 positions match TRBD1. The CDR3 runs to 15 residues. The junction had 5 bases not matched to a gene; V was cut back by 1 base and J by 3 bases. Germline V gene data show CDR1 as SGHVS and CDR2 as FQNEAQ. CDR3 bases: TGTGCCAGCAGCTTAGTGGGGGACAGGTACTACGAGCAGTACTTC. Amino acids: CASSLVGDRYYEQYF.

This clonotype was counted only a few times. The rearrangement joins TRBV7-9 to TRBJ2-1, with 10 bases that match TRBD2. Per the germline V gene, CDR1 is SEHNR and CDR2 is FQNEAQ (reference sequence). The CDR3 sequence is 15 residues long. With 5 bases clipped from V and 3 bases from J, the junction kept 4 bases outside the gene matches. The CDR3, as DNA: TGTGCCAGCAGCGCGACTAGCGGGTACTACAATGAGCAGTTCTTC. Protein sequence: CASSATSGYYNEQFF.

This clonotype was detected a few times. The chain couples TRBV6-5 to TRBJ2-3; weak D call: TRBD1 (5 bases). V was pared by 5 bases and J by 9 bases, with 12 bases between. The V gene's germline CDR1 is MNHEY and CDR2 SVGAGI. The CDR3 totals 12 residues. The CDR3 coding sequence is TGTGCCAGCAGTACTACAGGATCAACGCAGTATTTT. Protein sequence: CASSTTGSTQYF.

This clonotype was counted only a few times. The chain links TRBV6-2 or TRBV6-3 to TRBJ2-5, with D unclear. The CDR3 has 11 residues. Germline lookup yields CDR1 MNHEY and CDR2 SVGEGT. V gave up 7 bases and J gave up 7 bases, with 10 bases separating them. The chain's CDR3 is CASNGWGTQYF. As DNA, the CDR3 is TGTGCCAGCAATGGGTGGGGGACCCAGTACTTC.

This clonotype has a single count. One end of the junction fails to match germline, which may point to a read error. The CDR3 nucleotides are TGTGTCAGCAGGGACCGCAGGCGATCCTACGAGCAGTACTTC. The encoded protein is CVSRDRRRSYEQYF. The chain links TRBV6-6 to TRBJ2-7; D is perhaps TRBD1 or TRBD2 (5 bases each). The CDR3 extends over 14 amino acids. Per germline, CDR1 MNHNY and CDR2 SVGAGI (reference sequence).

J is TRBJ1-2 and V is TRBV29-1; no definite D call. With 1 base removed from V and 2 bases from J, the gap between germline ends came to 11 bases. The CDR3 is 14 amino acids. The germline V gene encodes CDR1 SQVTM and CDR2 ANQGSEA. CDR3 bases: TGCAGCGTTGAAGGAGGGAGTTCCAACTATGGCTACACCTTC. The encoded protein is CSVEGGSSNYGYTF.

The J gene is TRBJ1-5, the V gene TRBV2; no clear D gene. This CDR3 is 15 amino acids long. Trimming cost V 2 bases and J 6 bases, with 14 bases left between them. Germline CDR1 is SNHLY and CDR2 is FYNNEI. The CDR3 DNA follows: TGTGCCAGCAGTGAAACTATCCCAAGTATTCAGCCCCAGCATTTT. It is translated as CASSETIPSIQPQHF. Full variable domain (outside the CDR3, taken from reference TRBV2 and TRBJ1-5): EPEVTQTPSHQVTQMGQEVILRCVPISNHLYFYWYRQILGQKVEFLVSFYNNEISEKSEIFDDQFSVERPDGSNFTLKIRSTKLEDSAMYFCASSETIPSIQPQHFGDGTRLSIL.

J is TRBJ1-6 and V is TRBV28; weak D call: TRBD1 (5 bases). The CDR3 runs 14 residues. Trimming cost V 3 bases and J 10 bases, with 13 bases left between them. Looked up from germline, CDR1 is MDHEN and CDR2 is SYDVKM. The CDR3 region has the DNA TGTGCCAGCAGTTTCATAGGGGCTGGGTCACCCCTCCACTTT. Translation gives CASSFIGAGSPLHF.

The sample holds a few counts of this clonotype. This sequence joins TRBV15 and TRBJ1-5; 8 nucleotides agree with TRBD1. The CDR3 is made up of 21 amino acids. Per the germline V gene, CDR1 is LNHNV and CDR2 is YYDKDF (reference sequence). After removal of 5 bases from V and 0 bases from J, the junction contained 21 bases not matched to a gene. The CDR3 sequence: CATSPWIRGRGTGYSNQPQHF. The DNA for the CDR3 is TGTGCCACCAGCCCCTGGATACGGGGCCGGGGGACAGGCTATAGCAATCAGCCCCAGCATTTT.

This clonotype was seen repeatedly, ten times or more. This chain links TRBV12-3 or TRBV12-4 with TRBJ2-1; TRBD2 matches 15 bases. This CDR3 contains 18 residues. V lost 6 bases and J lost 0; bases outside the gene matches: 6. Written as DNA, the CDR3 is TGTGCCAGCAGCGGGACTAGCGGGGGGCCGAGCTCCTACAATGAGCAGTTCTTC. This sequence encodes CASSGTSGGPSSYNEQFF.

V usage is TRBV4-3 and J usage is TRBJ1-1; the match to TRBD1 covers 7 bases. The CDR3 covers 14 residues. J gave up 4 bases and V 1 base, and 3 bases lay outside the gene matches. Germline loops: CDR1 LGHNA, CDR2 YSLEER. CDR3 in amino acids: CASSQATGLTEAFF. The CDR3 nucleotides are TGCGCCAGCAGCCAAGCGACAGGGCTCACTGAAGCTTTCTTT.

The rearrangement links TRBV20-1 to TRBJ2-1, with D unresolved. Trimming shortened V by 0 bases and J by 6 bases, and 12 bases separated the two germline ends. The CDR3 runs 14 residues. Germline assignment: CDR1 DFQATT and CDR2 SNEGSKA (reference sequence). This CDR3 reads CSARDPQEFNEQFF. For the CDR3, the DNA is TGCAGTGCTAGAGATCCCCAAGAATTCAATGAGCAGTTCTTC.

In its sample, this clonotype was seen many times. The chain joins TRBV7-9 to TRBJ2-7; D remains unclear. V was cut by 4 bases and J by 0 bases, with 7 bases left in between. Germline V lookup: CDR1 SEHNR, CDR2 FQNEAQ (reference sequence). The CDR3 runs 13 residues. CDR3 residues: CASSSDGSYEQYV. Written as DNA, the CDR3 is TGTGCCAGCAGCTCTGACGGCTCCTACGAGCAGTACGTC.

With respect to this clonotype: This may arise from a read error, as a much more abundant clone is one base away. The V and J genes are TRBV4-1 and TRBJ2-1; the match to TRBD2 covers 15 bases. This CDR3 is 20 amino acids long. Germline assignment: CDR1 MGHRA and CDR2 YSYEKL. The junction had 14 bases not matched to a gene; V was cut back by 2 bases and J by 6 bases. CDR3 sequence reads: CASSQNTGLAGGLGGNEQFF. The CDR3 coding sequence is TGCGCCAGCAGCCAAAACACCGGACTAGCGGGGGGGCTTGGGGGCAATGAGCAGTTCTTC.

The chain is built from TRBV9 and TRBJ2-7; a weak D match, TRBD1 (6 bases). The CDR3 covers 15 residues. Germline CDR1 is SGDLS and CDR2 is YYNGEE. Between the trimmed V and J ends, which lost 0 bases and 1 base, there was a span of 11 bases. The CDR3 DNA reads TGTGCCAGCAGCGTAGGAGGACAGTCATCCTACGAGCAGTACTTC. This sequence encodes CASSVGGQSSYEQYF.

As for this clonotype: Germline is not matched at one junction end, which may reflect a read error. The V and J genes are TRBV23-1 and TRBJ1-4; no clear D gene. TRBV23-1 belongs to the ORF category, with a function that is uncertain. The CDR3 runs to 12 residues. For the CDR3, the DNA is TGCGCCAACAGTCACAACAGCCAGAAACTGTTTTTT. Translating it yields CANSHNSQKLFF.